The clone carrying this TCR beta chain showed up just a few times. Its antigen is not identified. With a J-beta primer mix and a sample-barcoded 5' primer, a second PCR ran 7 to 11 cycles. MiXCR was run by TCRdb on the 5' RACE reads, yielding one entry per CDR3 protein. The sample contains 1.5 million to 2 million distinct CDR3 sequences, roughly 27% of which appear only once. Germline V lookup: CDR1 MNHEY, CDR2 SMNVEV (reference sequence). The CDR3 consists of 16 residues. Trimming stripped 8 bases from V and 0 bases from J, with 14 bases between. This entry comes from a study of blood T cells in healthy people across ages. Whole-study context: Through template switching, about one barcoded beta molecule was captured per two T cells, as measured in model experiments. Study results and caveats: Because donor CMV status was unknown, expanded clonotype changes were possibly confounded.

This sequence originates from a woman aged 25-40 years in good health. Sequences were obtained from blood. This chain joins TRBV27 and TRBJ2-6, with a possible D match to TRBD1 (7 bases). The CDR3 region is CASAEGAFSGANVLTF. CDR3 nucleotide sequence: TGTGCCAGCGCGGAGGGGGCTTTCTCTGGGGCCAACGTCCTGACTTTC.